Listed below are T cell receptor beta chains from one sample, sequenced in a study of shared clonotypes between healthy human individuals. Produced via immunoSEQ multiplex PCR; TCRdb's table is partial and in-frame only. The table has around 700,000 clones, approximately 79% seen once. The sample consisted of memory CD4+ T cells sorted from blood. All receptors come from a woman aged 25-40 years in good health. Each CDR3 is given with its conserved first and last residue. The order of the fields is CDR3 protein, CDR3 DNA, V gene, clone size, J gene, D gene. A D gene is named only where the DNA matches it firmly. For some rows the clone size is stated as once, few or many, or as a class when expanded; others skip it.

CDR3: CSAQETDYEQYF; DNA: TGCAGCGCCCAAGAGACAGATTACGAGCAGTACTTC; V: TRBV29-1; size: .; J: TRBJ2-7; D: .
CDR3: CASSLGRGDAYGYTF; DNA: TGTGCCAGCAGCTTGGGGAGGGGCGATGCCTATGGCTACACCTTC; V: TRBV5-4; size: .; J: TRBJ1-2; D: .
CDR3: CAWSNGNTEAFF; DNA: TGTGCCTGGAGTAACGGGAACACTGAAGCTTTCTTT; V: TRBV30; size: .; J: TRBJ1-1; D: .
CDR3: CASYSRGRTNVLTF; DNA: TGTGCCAGCTACTCTCGGGGGCGGACCAACGTCCTGACTTTC; V: TRBV28; size: .; J: TRBJ2-6; D: .
CDR3: CASSLGKAFF; DNA: TGTGCCAGCAGCTTGGGGAAGGCTTTCTTT; V: TRBV7-9; size: .; J: TRBJ1-1; D: .
CDR3: CASSDRGQIEAFF; DNA: TGTGCCAGCAGCGACAGGGGGCAAATTGAAGCTTTCTTT; V: TRBV6-1; size: many; J: TRBJ1-1; D: TRBD1
CDR3: CASSLAGTGVTDTQYF; DNA: TGTGCCAGCAGCTTAGCCGGGACAGGGGTCACGGATACGCAGTATTTT; V: TRBV11-2; size: .; J: TRBJ2-3; D: TRBD1
CDR3: CASSIPGRTNSPLHF; DNA: TGTGCCAGCAGTATCCCGGGACGGACTAATTCACCCCTCCACTTT; V: TRBV6-6; size: .; J: TRBJ1-6; D: .
CDR3: CASSEWTGGGVGELFF; DNA: TGTGCCAGCAGTGAATGGACAGGTGGGGGGGTTGGGGAGCTGTTTTTT; V: TRBV6-1; size: .; J: TRBJ2-2; D: .
CDR3: CASSQPTSGIWNIQYF; DNA: TGCGCCAGCAGCCAACCGACTAGCGGGATTTGGAACATTCAGTACTTC; V: TRBV4-1; size: .; J: TRBJ2-4; D: TRBD2
CDR3: CAWSPGQASGQYF; DNA: TGTGCCTGGAGTCCTGGACAGGCAAGTGGGCAGTATTTT; V: TRBV30; size: .; J: TRBJ2-3; D: TRBD1
CDR3: CASSQDYGYFFF; DNA: TGTGCCAGCAGCCAAGATTACGGATACTTCTTCTTT; V: TRBV4-2; size: .; J: TRBJ1-1; D: .
CDR3: CASSSGQQETQYF; DNA: TGTGCCAGCTCCTCCGGGCAACAAGAGACCCAGTACTTC; V: TRBV18; size: few; J: TRBJ2-5; D: .
CDR3: CASSLTFSTGSNANQPQHF; DNA: TGCGCCAGCAGCCTAACCTTCTCGACAGGGTCGAACGCCAATCAGCCCCAGCATTTT; V: TRBV4-1; size: .; J: TRBJ1-5; D: TRBD1
CDR3: CASTRGPAGYTF; DNA: TGTGCCAGCACCCGCGGCCCCGCCGGCTACACCTTC; V: TRBV28; size: .; J: TRBJ1-2; D: .
CDR3: CASSLHRDTEAFF; DNA: TGTGCCAGCAGTCTTCACAGGGACACTGAAGCTTTCTTT; V: TRBV11-3; size: .; J: TRBJ1-1; D: .
CDR3: CASSPETGRSEYF; DNA: TGTGCCAGCTCACCGGAGACAGGGAGGTCCGAGTACTTC; V: TRBV18; size: .; J: TRBJ2-4; D: .
CDR3: CASKSVDSLNYGYTF; DNA: TGTGCCAGCAAAAGCGTCGACAGTCTTAACTATGGCTACACCTTC; V: TRBV2; size: .; J: TRBJ1-2; D: .
CDR3: CASGEMGGGPAEAFF; DNA: TGTGCCAGCGGGGAGATGGGAGGGGGGCCCGCTGAAGCTTTCTTT; V: TRBV2; size: .; J: TRBJ1-1; D: .
CDR3: CASSATGAYEQYF; DNA: TGTGCCAGCAGCGCGACAGGTGCCTACGAGCAGTACTTC; V: TRBV11-3; size: .; J: TRBJ2-7; D: .
CDR3: CASVYWTGGREKLFF; DNA: TGTGCCAGCGTGTACTGGACAGGCGGCAGAGAAAAACTGTTTTTT; V: TRBV7-9; size: .; J: TRBJ1-4; D: TRBD1
CDR3: CASSPGQGVGGYTF; DNA: TGTGCCAGCAGCCCCGGACAGGGGGTTGGCGGCTACACCTTC; V: TRBV7-3; size: .; J: TRBJ1-2; D: TRBD1
CDR3: CASSEGQAFDEQFF; DNA: TGTGCCAGCAGTGAGGGACAGGCCTTTGATGAGCAGTTCTTC; V: TRBV25-1; size: once; J: TRBJ2-1; D: TRBD1
CDR3: CASSYLRQTEAFF; DNA: TGTGCCAGCTCATACCTCCGACAGACTGAAGCTTTCTTT; V: TRBV6-5; size: many; J: TRBJ1-1; D: .
CDR3: CASSSTSGNSDTQYF; DNA: TGTGCCAGCAGTTCGACTAGCGGGAATTCAGATACGCAGTATTTT; V: TRBV28; size: .; J: TRBJ2-3; D: TRBD2
CDR3: CASSLVAGTSYEQYF; DNA: TGTGCCAGCAGCTTAGTGGCTGGGACCTCCTACGAGCAGTACTTC; V: TRBV7-2; size: .; J: TRBJ2-7; D: .
CDR3: CASSNFRQDSNYGYTF; DNA: TGTGCCAGTAGTAACTTTAGACAGGACTCTAACTATGGCTACACCTTC; V: TRBV19; size: .; J: TRBJ1-2; D: .
CDR3: CAYSEGPHQPQHF; DNA: TGTGCTTATTCGGAGGGGCCCCATCAGCCCCAGCATTTT; V: TRBV28; size: few; J: TRBJ1-5; D: .
CDR3: CASSSFQYTNEKLFF; DNA: TGCGCCAGCAGCTCGTTCCAGTACACTAATGAAAAACTGTTTTTT; V: TRBV5-1; size: few; J: TRBJ1-4; D: .
CDR3: CASSPLGQGADEQYF; DNA: TGTGCCAGCAGCCCGCTGGGACAGGGGGCGGACGAGCAGTACTTC; V: TRBV14; size: .; J: TRBJ2-7; D: TRBD1
CDR3: CASSTGQSNYGYTF; DNA: TGTGCCAGCAGTACCGGACAGTCTAACTATGGCTACACCTTC; V: TRBV28; size: .; J: TRBJ1-2; D: .
CDR3: CASSSGSFGEGGNEQFF; DNA: TGTGCCAGCAGCTCGGGTAGCTTCGGGGAGGGAGGCAATGAGCAGTTCTTC; V: TRBV7-3; size: few; J: TRBJ2-1; D: TRBD2
CDR3: CASSQQRRETQYF; DNA: TGCGCCAGCAGCCAGCAGAGGCGGGAGACCCAGTACTTC; V: TRBV4-1; size: .; J: TRBJ2-5; D: .